These T cell receptor beta chains were read from a single sample in a study of chemoradiotherapy in HPV16-positive cancers. TCRdb's copy holds only in-frame clones and misses some; the assay was immunoSEQ multiplex PCR. Among approximately 15,000 clones listed, around 80% were seen once. Sample acquisition took place from a patient who underwent chemoradiotherapy. The source of these receptors is a human donor with HPV-associated anogenital cancer. CDR3s include the opening cysteine and the closing phenylalanine or tryptophan. A D gene is named only where the DNA matches it firmly. Clone size is shown for a subset of rows, as once, few, many or a class of expanded clone.

v_call: TRBV28
d_call: TRBD1
clone_size: -
j_call: TRBJ1-1
cdr3_aa: CASSSGQGGEAFF
cdr3_nt: TGTGCCAGCAGTTCTGGACAGGGAGGTGAAGCTTTCTTT

v_call: TRBV6-1
d_call: -
clone_size: -
j_call: TRBJ2-5
cdr3_aa: CASSDLGQETQYF
cdr3_nt: TGTGCCAGCAGTGACTTAGGCCAAGAGACCCAGTACTTC

v_call: TRBV2
d_call: -
clone_size: once
j_call: TRBJ1-1
cdr3_aa: CASSGPTGLMNTEAFF
cdr3_nt: TGTGCCAGCAGTGGGCCCACGGGTCTCATGAACACTGAAGCTTTCTTT

v_call: TRBV20-1
d_call: -
clone_size: -
j_call: TRBJ2-7
cdr3_aa: CSAQRSYEQYF
cdr3_nt: TGCAGTGCTCAAAGGTCCTACGAGCAGTACTTC

v_call: TRBV28
d_call: TRBD2
clone_size: -
j_call: TRBJ2-3
cdr3_aa: CARREGNSTDTQYF
cdr3_nt: TGTGCCAGACGGGAGGGGAATTCAACAGATACGCAGTATTTT

v_call: TRBV5-1
d_call: -
clone_size: -
j_call: TRBJ2-7
cdr3_aa: CASSLAPQGGEQYF
cdr3_nt: TGCGCCAGCAGCTTGGCCCCACAGGGAGGCGAGCAGTACTTC

v_call: TRBV11-2
d_call: -
clone_size: once
j_call: TRBJ2-7
cdr3_aa: CASSLAPPGKQYF
cdr3_nt: TGTGCCAGCAGCTTAGCTCCGCCAGGCAAGCAGTACTTC

v_call: TRBV2
d_call: TRBD2
clone_size: -
j_call: TRBJ2-5
cdr3_aa: CASRAGLPETQYF
cdr3_nt: TGTGCCAGCAGAGCGGGACTCCCGGAGACCCAGTACTTC

v_call: TRBV2
d_call: -
clone_size: once
j_call: TRBJ1-1
cdr3_aa: CASYREVDTEAFF
cdr3_nt: TGTGCCAGCTACAGGGAGGTTGACACTGAAGCTTTCTTT

v_call: TRBV7-2
d_call: -
clone_size: -
j_call: TRBJ2-3
cdr3_aa: CASSAQGRAKDTQYF
cdr3_nt: TGTGCCAGCAGCGCACAGGGCCGCGCCAAAGATACGCAGTATTTT

v_call: TRBV29-1
d_call: -
clone_size: -
j_call: TRBJ1-1
cdr3_aa: CSVEDQRYTEAFF
cdr3_nt: TGCAGCGTTGAAGATCAGAGGTACACTGAAGCTTTCTTT

v_call: TRBV14
d_call: -
clone_size: -
j_call: TRBJ2-6
cdr3_aa: CASSLVSSGANVLTF
cdr3_nt: TGTGCCAGCAGTCTCGTTTCCTCTGGGGCCAACGTCCTGACTTTC

v_call: TRBV5-6
d_call: -
clone_size: once
j_call: TRBJ1-5
cdr3_aa: CASSLGRDGRQPQHF
cdr3_nt: TGTGCCAGCAGCTTGGGCCGGGACGGGAGGCAGCCCCAGCATTTC

v_call: TRBV13
d_call: -
clone_size: -
j_call: TRBJ1-2
cdr3_aa: CASSPPGGNHGYTF
cdr3_nt: TGTGCCAGCAGCCCGCCTGGGGGAAATCATGGCTACACCTTC

v_call: TRBV30
d_call: -
clone_size: -
j_call: TRBJ1-4
cdr3_aa: CAWRRQPNEKLFF
cdr3_nt: TGTGCCTGGAGGCGGCAGCCTAATGAAAAACTGTTTTTT

v_call: TRBV6-6
d_call: -
clone_size: few
j_call: TRBJ1-3
cdr3_aa: CATFGLYGNTIYF
cdr3_nt: TGTGCCACCTTCGGACTTTATGGAAACACCATATATTTT

v_call: TRBV6-5
d_call: TRBD1
clone_size: -
j_call: TRBJ2-1
cdr3_aa: CASSYQPGQGYNEQFF
cdr3_nt: TGTGCCAGCAGTTACCAACCGGGACAGGGATACAATGAGCAGTTCTTC

v_call: TRBV19
d_call: -
clone_size: -
j_call: TRBJ1-1
cdr3_aa: CASSIVRHGNTEAFF
cdr3_nt: TGTGCCAGTAGTATAGTACGACACGGGAACACTGAAGCTTTCTTT

v_call: TRBV28
d_call: TRBD1
clone_size: -
j_call: TRBJ1-5
cdr3_aa: CASRTGGERQPQHF
cdr3_nt: TGTGCCAGTAGGACAGGGGGCGAAAGGCAGCCCCAGCATTTT

v_call: TRBV5-1
d_call: -
clone_size: few
j_call: TRBJ1-3
cdr3_aa: CASSLDLRNTIYF
cdr3_nt: TGCGCCAGCAGTTTGGACTTAAGAAACACCATATATTTT

v_call: TRBV7-9
d_call: -
clone_size: -
j_call: TRBJ2-3
cdr3_aa: CASSGIGSGITDTQYF
cdr3_nt: TGTGCCAGCAGCGGGATCGGGTCGGGCATCACAGATACGCAGTATTTT

v_call: TRBV7-6
d_call: -
clone_size: -
j_call: TRBJ2-7
cdr3_aa: CASSPLGAQGAYEQYF
cdr3_nt: TGTGCCAGCAGCCCCCTGGGGGCCCAGGGCGCCTACGAGCAGTACTTC

v_call: TRBV7-9
d_call: TRBD1
clone_size: -
j_call: TRBJ1-3
cdr3_aa: CASSLGTGGSGNTIYF
cdr3_nt: TGTGCCAGCAGCTTAGGGACAGGGGGCTCTGGAAACACCATATATTTT

v_call: TRBV6-6
d_call: TRBD1
clone_size: few
j_call: TRBJ1-2
cdr3_aa: CAGQPGQGFYGYTF
cdr3_nt: TGTGCCGGCCAACCGGGACAGGGGTTCTATGGCTACACCTTC

v_call: TRBV5-1
d_call: TRBD1
clone_size: -
j_call: TRBJ1-2
cdr3_aa: CASSLLQGAINYGYTF
cdr3_nt: TGCGCCAGCAGCTTGTTGCAGGGGGCAATTAACTATGGCTACACCTTC

v_call: TRBV5-6
d_call: TRBD2
clone_size: -
j_call: TRBJ2-7
cdr3_aa: CASSQYHSGGATKQYF
cdr3_nt: TGTGCCAGCAGTCAATACCATAGCGGGGGGGCTACGAAGCAGTACTTC

v_call: TRBV4-3
d_call: -
clone_size: -
j_call: TRBJ2-1
cdr3_aa: CASSGNNNEQFF
cdr3_nt: TGCGCCAGCAGCGGGAATAACAATGAGCAGTTCTTC

v_call: TRBV6-5
d_call: -
clone_size: -
j_call: TRBJ2-5
cdr3_aa: CASSYSIPGLETQYF
cdr3_nt: TGTGCCAGCAGTTACTCGATCCCGGGGTTAGAGACCCAGTACTTC

v_call: TRBV7-9
d_call: -
clone_size: -
j_call: TRBJ1-3
cdr3_aa: CASSSLGGLGNTIYF
cdr3_nt: TGTGCCAGCAGCTCCCTTGGTGGGCTCGGAAACACCATATATTTT

v_call: TRBV5-6
d_call: -
clone_size: -
j_call: TRBJ1-2
cdr3_aa: CASSGNYYGYTF
cdr3_nt: TGTGCCAGCAGCGGGAACTACTATGGCTACACCTTC

v_call: TRBV7-3
d_call: TRBD2
clone_size: -
j_call: TRBJ2-3
cdr3_aa: CASSLSGRPYTQYF
cdr3_nt: TGTGCCAGCAGCCTTAGCGGGAGACCCTATACGCAGTATTTT

v_call: TRBV2
d_call: -
clone_size: -
j_call: TRBJ1-4
cdr3_aa: CASSEPGSGFYEKLFF
cdr3_nt: TGTGCCAGCAGTGAACCAGGCTCCGGATTTTATGAAAAACTGTTTTTT

v_call: TRBV6-9
d_call: -
clone_size: -
j_call: TRBJ1-1
cdr3_aa: CASSYSGAGFHAEAFF
cdr3_nt: TGTGCCAGCAGTTATTCTGGGGCGGGGTTTCACGCTGAAGCTTTCTTT